The 14 T cell receptor beta chains given below trace back to one sample, sequenced in a study of blood T cell repertoires in COVID-19. Sequenced by immunoSEQ multiplex PCR; TCRdb stores in-frame clones only, minus some. The profile covers around 310,000 clones, with under 90% appearing a single time and roughly a tenth taken by the ten largest. The sequenced sample was PBMCs or T cells enriched from blood (not recorded which). These receptors all stem from a woman aged 25 to 39 who had recovered from COVID-19.

CDR3 region: CASSIVPGDYYEQYF. In DNA form, the CDR3 reads TGTGCCAGTAGTATAGTTCCGGGGGACTACTACGAGCAGTACTTC. The chain carries TRBV19 and TRBJ2-7; TRBD2 matches at 7 bases. The CDR3 has 15 amino acids. Losses at the gene ends were 1 base for V and 3 bases for J; bases not matched to a gene: 6. The germline V gene has CDR1 LNHDA and CDR2 SQIVND (reference sequence).

The CDR3 DNA follows: TGTGCCAGCTCCCCGGGACACCAAAACTACGAGCAGTACTTC. It encodes CASSPGHQNYEQYF. The chain couples TRBV18 to TRBJ2-7, with D possibly being TRBD1 (6 bases). V was trimmed by 6 bases and J by 3 bases, leaving 15 bases between them. The CDR3 consists of 14 residues. Germline V CDR1 and CDR2: KGHSH, LQKENI.

The gene calls are TRBV5-4 and TRBJ2-5; D is possibly TRBD1 (6 bases). The CDR3 totals 14 residues. V shed 0 bases and J shed 5 bases, with 11 bases lying between them. The germline V gene encodes CDR1 SGHNT and CDR2 YYREEE (reference sequence). CDR3 coding DNA: TGTGCCAGCAGCTTGGTGGGGGCGGATGAGACCCAGTACTTC. The encoded protein is CASSLVGADETQYF.

The chain employs TRBV30 and TRBJ1-2; a possible D gene is TRBD1 (6 bases). This CDR3 comprises 16 residues. Germline values: CDR1 GTSNPN, CDR2 SVGIG (reference sequence). V was clipped by 0 bases and J by 5 bases, with 19 bases between them. CDR3 amino acids: CAWSVQRWGLRYGYTF. CDR3 coding DNA: TGTGCCTGGAGTGTACAAAGGTGGGGGCTCCGTTATGGCTACACCTTC.

The genes are TRBV6-5 and TRBJ1-2, with 8 bases matching TRBD1. Germline values: CDR1 MNHEY, CDR2 SVGAGI. Trimming cost V 5 bases and J 4 bases; bases outside gene matches: 6. CDR3 size: 14 residues. CDR3 bases: TGTGCCAGCAGTCCGACAGGGGCCGGCTATGGCTACACCTTC. Translation: CASSPTGAGYGYTF.

This sequence joins TRBV28 and TRBJ1-4; 10 bases agree with TRBD1. The CDR3 has 16 amino acids. Per germline, CDR1 MDHEN and CDR2 SYDVKM. Germline trimming cut 4 bases from V and 8 bases from J; bases unmatched to any gene: 10. The CDR3 here is CASSSNDRGLREKLFF. For the CDR3, the DNA is TGTGCCAGCAGTTCCAACGACAGGGGGCTACGGGAAAAACTGTTTTTT.

The CDR3 bases are TGTGCCAGCAGCCTTGGGGCTAGCGGGAGAGGCACCGGGGAGCTGTTTTTT. It translates to CASSLGASGRGTGELFF. J is TRBJ2-2 and V is TRBV7-9; 10 bases line up with TRBD2. CDR3 length: 17 residues. V shed 5 bases and J 4 bases; nucleotides not matched to a gene: 10. Germline values: CDR1 SEHNR, CDR2 FQNEAQ (reference sequence).

The J gene is TRBJ2-7, the V gene TRBV7-8, with a possible D match to TRBD2 (5 bases). This CDR3 comprises 14 residues. Looked up from germline, CDR1 is SGHVS and CDR2 is FQNEAQ. Between the trimmed V and J ends, which lost 5 bases and 6 bases, there was a span of 17 bases. CDR3 nucleotides: TGTGCCAGCAGCCGAGGACTCGACCGAGGCGAGCAGTACTTC. This translates into CASSRGLDRGEQYF.

CDR3 sequence: CASSLATDSRMNTEAFF. The DNA for the CDR3 is TGTGCCAGCAGCTTAGCTACGGACAGCCGTATGAACACTGAAGCTTTCTTT. The chain has TRBV7-9 and TRBJ1-1, with D perhaps matching TRBD1 (6 bases). Trimming left V 0 bases short and J 0 bases short, with 14 bases between. The CDR3 consists of 17 residues. CDR1 SEHNR and CDR2 FQNEAQ come from the germline V gene (reference sequence).

This chain links TRBV6-1 with TRBJ2-3; TRBD2 agrees at 11 bases. CDR1 and CDR2 (germline): MNHNS, SASEGT. CDR3 size: 17 residues. V lost 2 bases, J lost 1 base, and 5 bases stayed unmatched. The CDR3 nucleotides read TGTGCCAGCAGTGAAACTAGCGGGAGTTACGGCACAGATACGCAGTATTTT. It encodes CASSETSGSYGTDTQYF.

This chain uses TRBV23-1 with TRBJ1-5; TRBD1 matches 7 bases. TRBV23-1 is sorted into the ORF group, with uncertain function. V dropped 2 bases and J dropped 1; count of bases not matched to a gene: 11. The CDR3 loop spans 18 amino acids. The CDR3 sequence: CASSQIHLRQGSNQPQHF. The CDR3 DNA sequence: TGCGCCAGCAGTCAAATCCACCTTAGACAGGGCAGCAATCAGCCCCAGCATTTT.

The chain links TRBV12-3 or TRBV12-4 to TRBJ1-4; D might be TRBD1 (5 bases). The CDR3 is made up of 13 amino acids. V lost 6 bases and J lost 6, with 11 bases in between. The CDR3 DNA reads as TGTGCCAGCAGGTCGCCAGGGTATGAAAAACTGTTTTTT. This encodes CASRSPGYEKLFF.

The chain uses TRBV18 and TRBJ2-1; possibly TRBD2 for D (6 bases). In germline, CDR1 is KGHSH, CDR2 LQKENI. V lost 0 bases to trimming and J lost 0 bases, with 9 bases between them. The CDR3 totals 16 residues. CDR3 nucleotide sequence: TGTGCCAGCTCACCACCGGACGGGAGCTCCTACAATGAGCAGTTCTTC. The encoded protein is CASSPPDGSSYNEQFF.

This chain uses TRBV15 with TRBJ2-7; 7 nucleotides match TRBD1. J gave up 6 bases and V 1 base, and 6 bases lay outside the gene matches. The V gene's germline CDR1 is LNHNV and CDR2 YYDKDF (reference sequence). This CDR3 has 14 residues. The CDR3, as DNA: TGTGCCACCAGCAGAGCATTGACAGGGTCCGAGCAGTACTTC. This codes for CATSRALTGSEQYF.